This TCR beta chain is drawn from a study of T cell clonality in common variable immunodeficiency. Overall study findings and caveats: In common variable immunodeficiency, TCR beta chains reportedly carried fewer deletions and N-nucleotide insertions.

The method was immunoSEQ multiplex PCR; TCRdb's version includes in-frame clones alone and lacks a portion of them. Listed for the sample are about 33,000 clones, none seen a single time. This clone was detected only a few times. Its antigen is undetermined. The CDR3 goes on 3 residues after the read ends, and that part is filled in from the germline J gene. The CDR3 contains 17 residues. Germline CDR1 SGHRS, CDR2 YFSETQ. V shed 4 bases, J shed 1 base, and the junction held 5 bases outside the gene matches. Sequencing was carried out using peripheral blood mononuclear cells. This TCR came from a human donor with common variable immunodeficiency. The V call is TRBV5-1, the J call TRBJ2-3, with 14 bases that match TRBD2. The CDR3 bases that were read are TGCGCCAGCAGCCCCAGGACTAGCGGGGGGCGCACAGATACG. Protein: CASSPRTSGGRTDT. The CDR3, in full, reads CASSPRTSGGRTDTQYF.